One and the same sample provided the 31 T cell receptor beta chains below, sequenced in a study of blood T cell repertoires in COVID-19. Repertoires were generated with immunoSEQ multiplex PCR, while TCRdb's copy carries only in-frame clones and drops some. The table lists tens of thousands of clones, around four fifths of them singletons. Sequencing used peripheral blood. The receptors stem from a man aged 50-59 years with acute or convalescent COVID-19.

The rearrangement links TRBV7-9 to TRBJ2-2; 7 nucleotides line up with TRBD1. The ends lost 11 bases at V and 2 bases at J; junction bases unmatched: 11. Germline-derived CDR1 and CDR2 are SEHNR and FQNEAQ (reference sequence). The CDR3 contains 15 residues. CDR3 protein: CAAFGGTANTGELFF. Written as DNA, the CDR3 is TGTGCCGCCTTCGGTGGGACAGCAAACACCGGGGAGCTGTTTTTT.

The chain combines TRBV5-1 with TRBJ2-2; unclear D gene. The CDR3 totals 13 residues. V was cut by 2 bases and J by 6 bases, with 8 bases left in between. Germline-derived CDR1 and CDR2 are SGHRS and YFSETQ. The CDR3 nucleotides are TGCGCCAGCAGCTTTACAGCCGCCGGGGAGCTGTTTTTT. Encoded protein: CASSFTAAGELFF.

The chain is built from TRBV28 and TRBJ1-1; the D is unclear. The CDR3 runs to 15 residues. Germline assignment: CDR1 MDHEN and CDR2 SYDVKM. Trimming stripped 6 bases from V and 6 bases from J, with 20 bases between. CDR3 in DNA: TGTGCCAGCAGCCCGGGGAGGGCCCTAACGGCTGAAGCTTTCTTT. Translating gives CASSPGRALTAEAFF.

The V and J genes are TRBV5-1 and TRBJ1-1; a possible D gene is TRBD1 (5 bases). V was pared by 5 bases and J by 1 base, with 12 bases between. Germline values: CDR1 SGHRS, CDR2 YFSETQ. CDR3 length equals 14 residues. DNA of the CDR3: TGCGCCAGCAGTCGGCAGGGAACGAACACTGAAGCTTTCTTT. Residues: CASSRQGTNTEAFF.

This rearrangement joins TRBV4-2 to TRBJ1-1; no clear D. The CDR3 runs 17 residues. Trimming took 6 bases from V and 2 from J, leaving 22 bases between them. Germline values: CDR1 LGHNA, CDR2 YNFKEQ. Here the CDR3 reads CASRRASNHTENTEAFF. CDR3 DNA sequence: TGTGCCAGCAGACGCGCGAGCAACCATACAGAAAACACTGAAGCTTTCTTT.

The chain employs TRBV19 and TRBJ2-7; 7 bases match TRBD1. The germline gives CDR1 LNHDA, CDR2 SQIVND (reference sequence). J was trimmed by 1 base and V by 6 bases; bases with no gene match: 12. CDR3 length equals 16 residues. CDR3 sequence (DNA): TGTGCCAGTAGAAACCCAACGGGACAGAGTTCCTACGAGCAGTACTTC. It codes for CASRNPTGQSSYEQYF.

This chain uses TRBV4-1 with TRBJ1-1; D remains ambiguous. The CDR3 runs to 14 residues. Germline V gene lookup returns CDR1 MGHRA and CDR2 YSYEKL. Trimming removed 0 bases from V and 4 bases from J, with 9 bases in between. The CDR3 spells CASSQEGPLTEAFF. The CDR3 DNA reads TGCGCCAGCAGCCAAGAGGGCCCACTCACTGAAGCTTTCTTT.

The genes are TRBV4-3 and TRBJ1-1; TRBD1 matches 9 bases. CDR3 length: 16 residues. The J segment lost 3 bases and the V segment lost 4 bases, leaving 9 bases of the junction unmatched. CDR1 and CDR2 (germline): LGHNA, YSLEER. CDR3 residues: CASSRTTGGRDTEAFF. The CDR3 DNA sequence: TGCGCCAGCAGCCGAACAACAGGGGGCAGAGACACTGAAGCTTTCTTT.

The chain links TRBV4-1 to TRBJ2-7; D is possibly TRBD2 (5 bases). CDR1 and CDR2 from the germline V gene are MGHRA and YSYEKL. Trimming pared 0 bases from V and 0 bases from J, leaving 15 bases between. The CDR3 sequence is 17 residues long. As DNA, the CDR3 is TGCGCCAGCAGCCAAGATAAGGAGGCCGTAAGCTCCTACGAGCAGTACTTC. Its protein product is CASSQDKEAVSSYEQYF.

The chain uses TRBV7-3 and TRBJ2-5; tentatively, D is TRBD2 (6 bases). CDR1 and CDR2 (germline): SGHTA, FQGTGA. The CDR3 consists of 17 residues. V dropped 1 base and J dropped 1 base, with 16 bases sitting between them. CDR3 DNA sequence: TGTGCCAGCAGCTTAAAAGGCGGAGGGACCAGCCAAGAGACCCAGTACTTC. Translating it yields CASSLKGGGTSQETQYF.

V and J are TRBV6-5 and TRBJ1-2, with 8 nucleotides matching TRBD1. The CDR3 is 13 residues long. CDR1 and CDR2 from the germline V gene are MNHEY and SVGAGI. V was pared by 6 bases and J by 7 bases, with 7 bases of the junction left unmatched. The CDR3 DNA reads as TGTGCCAGCAGCCGGACAGGGACTGGTGGCTACACCTTC. It yields the protein CASSRTGTGGYTF.

The chain uses TRBV5-8 and TRBJ2-1; 9 bases agree with TRBD2. Germline lookup yields CDR1 SGHTS and CDR2 YDEGEE. The CDR3 is made up of 16 amino acids. J gave up 4 bases and V 1 base, and 6 bases lay outside the gene matches. The chain's CDR3 is CASSLLAGNQYNEQFF. In DNA form, the CDR3 reads TGTGCCAGCAGCTTGCTAGCGGGGAATCAATACAATGAGCAGTTCTTC.

In this sample, this clone turned up a few times. This CDR3 is CASSFSLRTTLLEQYF. DNA of the CDR3: TGTGCCAGCAGTTTTTCTCTCCGGACTACCCTCTTGGAGCAGTACTTC. This sequence joins TRBV28 and TRBJ2-7; weak D call: TRBD2 (6 bases). The V end was cut by 3 bases, the J end by 7 bases, with 22 bases between. Germline V gives CDR1 MDHEN, CDR2 SYDVKM. The CDR3 covers 16 residues.

CDR3 in DNA: TGTGCCAGCAGCTCCCCAGGGGGACGGAACTATGGCTACACCTTC. Translation gives CASSSPGGRNYGYTF. This sequence joins TRBV6-5 and TRBJ1-2; 7 bases fit TRBD1. CDR1 MNHEY and CDR2 SVGAGI come from the germline V gene. The V segment lost 6 bases and the J segment 2 bases; nucleotides outside the gene matches: 9. CDR3 length equals 15 residues.

The chain combines TRBV20-1 with TRBJ2-7; 8 bases align to TRBD2. Losses at the gene ends were 7 bases for V and 6 bases for J; bases not matched to a gene: 5. Germline V gene lookup returns CDR1 DFQATT and CDR2 SNEGSKA (reference sequence). This CDR3 spans 11 amino acids. CDR3 bases: TGCAGTGGCTCAACTAGCGGCGAGCAGTACTTC. Protein: CSGSTSGEQYF.

This clone was picked up one time. The V gene is TRBV4-3, the J gene TRBJ1-1; the D gene is possibly TRBD1 (6 bases). This CDR3 has 15 residues. V was shortened by 0 bases and J by 0 bases, with 8 bases between the two germline ends. Germline V lookup: CDR1 LGHNA, CDR2 YSLEER. DNA for the CDR3: TGCGCCAGCAGCCAAGATGGACAGTTGAACACTGAAGCTTTCTTT. Protein: CASSQDGQLNTEAFF.

The V call is TRBV7-2, the J call TRBJ2-3, with 12 bases that match TRBD2. V lost 3 bases to trimming and J lost 2 bases; unmatched junction nucleotides: 6. Per the germline V gene, CDR1 is SGHTA and CDR2 is FQGNSA. There are 17 residues in the CDR3. The CDR3 protein is CASSFQASGRATDTQYF. DNA for the CDR3: TGTGCCAGCAGCTTTCAGGCTAGCGGGAGGGCCACAGATACGCAGTATTTT.

V gene TRBV20-1 combines with J gene TRBJ2-7; D might be TRBD2 (5 bases). The CDR3 loop spans 12 amino acids. V lost 4 bases to trimming and J lost 2 bases, with 9 bases between them. CDR1 and CDR2 (germline): DFQATT, SNEGSKA (reference sequence). The CDR3 sequence is CSAIDGTYEQYF. CDR3 DNA sequence: TGCAGTGCTATTGACGGGACCTACGAGCAGTACTTC.

A word on this clone: A read error may account for a junction end that differs from germline. The chain joins TRBV5-1 to TRBJ2-2, with TRBD2 matching 8 bases. The germline V gene encodes CDR1 SGHRS and CDR2 YFSETQ. This CDR3 has 15 residues. The CDR3 spells CASSLGLVPPRELFF. The CDR3 bases are TGCGCCAGCAGTTTGGGACTAGTACCCCCCCGGGAGCTGTTTTTT.

The rearrangement uses TRBV25-1 and TRBJ2-7; D is possibly TRBD1 (6 bases). The germline V and J ends were trimmed by 4 bases and 3 bases, with 16 bases remaining between them. From germline, CDR1 is MGHDK and CDR2 SYGVNS. This CDR3 contains 15 residues. This CDR3 is CASSGPPPQGYEQYF. The CDR3 nucleotides read TGTGCCAGCAGTGGCCCCCCACCACAGGGCTACGAGCAGTACTTC.

The CDR3 DNA reads as TGTGCCAGCAGCCCCTTTAATGGACTAGCGGGGTCGGAGACCCAGTACTTC. This sequence encodes CASSPFNGLAGSETQYF. The V gene is TRBV6-2 or TRBV6-3, the J gene TRBJ2-5; TRBD2 aligns across 12 bases. V lost 6 bases, J lost 5 bases, and 13 bases stayed unmatched. The CDR3 covers 17 residues. CDR1 and CDR2 (germline): MNHEY, SVGEGT.

This clone was observed once. The gene calls are TRBV5-1 and TRBJ2-5; possibly TRBD2 for D (6 bases). This CDR3 has 15 amino acids. Trimming took 4 bases from V and 5 from J, leaving 18 bases between them. Germline CDR1 reads SGHRS; CDR2 reads YFSETQ. The CDR3 loop reads CASSVLGTARETQYF. In DNA form, the CDR3 reads TGCGCCAGCAGCGTTCTCGGGACTGCCCGGGAGACCCAGTACTTC.

The rearrangement links TRBV28 to TRBJ1-5; 7 nucleotides agree with TRBD1. After removal of 3 bases from V and 6 bases from J, the junction contained 2 bases not matched to a gene. This CDR3 spans 13 amino acids. Germline V gene sequence: CDR1 MDHEN, CDR2 SYDVKM. The CDR3 region is CASSFTGAQPQHF. The CDR3 coding sequence is TGTGCCAGCAGTTTCACAGGGGCTCAGCCCCAGCATTTT.

This rearrangement joins TRBV9 to TRBJ2-2; 7 nucleotides align to TRBD1. CDR1 and CDR2 (germline): SGDLS, YYNGEE. CDR3 length: 15 residues. With 0 bases clipped from V and 1 base from J, the junction kept 0 bases outside the gene matches. The CDR3, as DNA: TGTGCCAGCAGCGTAGGGGACAGGAACACCGGGGAGCTGTTTTTT. It encodes CASSVGDRNTGELFF.

The genes are TRBV14 and TRBJ2-2; TRBD1 agrees at 7 bases. Trimming cost V 4 bases and J 4 bases; bases outside gene matches: 9. CDR1 is SGHDN, CDR2 FVKESK, per germline. This CDR3 has 16 residues. CDR3 in amino acids: CASSPRGQVVTGELFF. CDR3 coding DNA: TGTGCCAGCAGCCCGCGTGGACAGGTTGTCACCGGGGAGCTGTTTTTT.

This clone occurred once. The chain's CDR3 is CASSLDSPRQPQHF. CDR3 nucleotides: TGTGCCAGCAGCTTAGATTCCCCCAGACAGCCCCAGCATTTT. J is TRBJ1-5 and V is TRBV7-2; D uncertain. This CDR3 spans 14 amino acids. The germline V gene has CDR1 SGHTA and CDR2 FQGNSA. The germline V and J ends were trimmed by 1 base and 7 bases, with 11 bases remaining between them.

V usage is TRBV10-1 and J usage is TRBJ2-3; a possible D gene is TRBD1 (6 bases). Trimming left V 4 bases short and J 8 bases short, with 13 bases between. CDR1 and CDR2 (germline): WNHNN, SYGVQD (reference sequence). This CDR3 spans 13 amino acids. Here the CDR3 DNA reads TGCGCCAGCAGTGGGACAGCCGGTGGTACGCAGTATTTT. It specifies CASSGTAGGTQYF.

The chain couples TRBV7-2 to TRBJ1-2; 7 bases match TRBD1. CDR1 and CDR2 from the germline V gene are SGHTA and FQGNSA. CDR3 length: 13 amino acids. J lost 7 bases, V lost 3 bases, and 5 bases had no gene match. The CDR3 DNA follows: TGTGCCAGCAGCTTTCAGGGGGTCGTTGGCTACACCTTC. Amino acids: CASSFQGVVGYTF.

V gene TRBV20-1 combines with J gene TRBJ1-4, with 9 bases matching TRBD1. J lost 8 bases, V lost 3 bases, and 4 bases had no gene match. The CDR3 has 13 residues. Germline CDR1 DFQATT, CDR2 SNEGSKA (reference sequence). This CDR3 reads CSASGDRGEKLFF. The CDR3 DNA sequence: TGCAGTGCTAGTGGAGACAGGGGGGAAAAACTGTTTTTT.

V usage is TRBV3-1 (or the pseudogene TRBV3-2) and J usage is TRBJ2-2; maybe TRBD1 (8 bases). The CDR3 contains 20 residues. Trimming left V 0 bases short and J 4 bases short, with 24 bases between. Germline loops: CDR1 LGHDT, CDR2 YNNKEL (reference sequence). The CDR3 DNA reads as TGTGCCAGCAGCCAAGATAGCAGGGGGCGGGAGCCCCGGATCACCGGGGAGCTGTTTTTT. This gives the protein CASSQDSRGREPRITGELFF.

V and J are TRBV5-1 and TRBJ2-7; D may be TRBD1 (6 bases). This CDR3 region has 14 residues. Germline V CDR1 and CDR2: SGHRS, YFSETQ. V was clipped by 4 bases and J by 6 bases, with 17 bases between them. The CDR3 coding sequence is TGCGCCAGCAGCGGATCACTACAGGGAAGCGAGCAGTACTTC. Amino acid sequence: CASSGSLQGSEQYF.